The 21 T cell receptor beta chains reported below all come from one sample, sequenced in a study of blood T cell repertoires in COVID-19. Sequencing used immunoSEQ multiplex PCR; TCRdb keeps in-frame clones, though not all of them. The sample yields some 96,000 clones, about 85% seen once. Sequencing was carried out using peripheral blood. The origin of the receptors is a human donor in a cohort sampled during active COVID-19.

The chain employs TRBV5-5 and TRBJ1-2, with 8 bases matching TRBD1. This CDR3 comprises 15 residues. With 4 bases clipped from V and 2 bases from J, the junction kept 7 bases outside the gene matches. Germline lookup yields CDR1 SGHKS and CDR2 YYEKEE (reference sequence). This chain's CDR3 is CASSHQGAGNYGYTF. CDR3 in DNA: TGTGCCAGCAGCCATCAGGGGGCGGGGAACTATGGCTACACCTTC.

The V call is TRBV20-1, the J call TRBJ1-4, with 7 positions matching TRBD1. The germline gives CDR1 DFQATT, CDR2 SNEGSKA (reference sequence). The CDR3 is made up of 13 amino acids. The ends lost 3 bases at V and 7 bases at J; junction bases unmatched: 5. The CDR3 coding sequence is TGCAGTGCTAGTTCGGCAGGGGGTGAAAAACTGTTTTTT. Its translation: CSASSAGGEKLFF.

V is TRBV19 and J is TRBJ2-6, with a tentative D call TRBD1 (5 bases). The V end was cut by 4 bases, the J end by 4 bases, with 20 bases between. CDR3 size: 18 residues. Germline CDR1 LNHDA, CDR2 SQIVND (reference sequence). CDR3 DNA: TGTGCCAGTAGTACCAGACAGTCCAGGGTTTCGGGGGCCAACGTCCTGACTTTC. Amino acid sequence: CASSTRQSRVSGANVLTF. Full variable domain (missing parts from reference TRBV19 and TRBJ2-6): DGGITQSPKYLFRKEGQNVTLSCEQNLNHDAMYWYRQDPGQGLRLIYYSQIVNDFQKGDIAEGYSVSREKKESFPLTVTSAQKNPTAFYLCASSTRQSRVSGANVLTFGAGSRLTVL.

The chain joins TRBV5-6 to TRBJ2-7, with a tentative D call TRBD2 (6 bases). Per germline, CDR1 SGHDT and CDR2 YYEEEE. The V end lost 1 base, the J end lost 0 bases, and 14 bases lay between the germline ends. The CDR3 sequence is 16 residues long. CDR3 bases: TGTGCCAGCAGCTTGTGGGTCGCGGGGACCTCCTACGAGCAGTACTTC. Its translation: CASSLWVAGTSYEQYF.

The chain has TRBV7-9 and TRBJ1-6; no reliable D call. This CDR3 is built from 15 residues. V was cut by 1 base and J by 9 bases, with 13 bases left in between. Germline values: CDR1 SEHNR, CDR2 FQNEAQ (reference sequence). The DNA for the CDR3 is TGTGCCAGCAGCTTAGATTCAGGCGGAGGTTCACCCCTCCACTTT. This gives the protein CASSLDSGGGSPLHF.

The rearrangement uses TRBV19 and TRBJ2-7; 8 bases align to TRBD1. Germline loops: CDR1 LNHDA, CDR2 SQIVND (reference sequence). The CDR3 length is 15 residues. Germline trimming cut 5 bases from V and 6 bases from J; bases unmatched to any gene: 12. The CDR3 DNA reads TGTGCCAGTAGTCAACAGCCGACAGGGGTGGGCGAGCAGTACTTC. This gives the protein CASSQQPTGVGEQYF.

The CDR3 reads CSASLSGRTFEQYF. The DNA of the CDR3 is TGCAGTGCTAGTTTAAGCGGGAGAACTTTCGAGCAGTACTTC. The genes are TRBV20-1 and TRBJ2-7, with 8 bases that match TRBD2. The CDR3 totals 14 residues. Germline V gene lookup returns CDR1 DFQATT and CDR2 SNEGSKA (reference sequence). V gave up 3 bases and J gave up 6 bases; unmatched junction bases: 10.

The chain combines TRBV5-1 with TRBJ1-3, with no clear D. The CDR3 sequence is 16 residues long. V lost 0 bases and J 0 bases, leaving 10 bases between the germline ends. From germline, CDR1 is SGHRS and CDR2 YFSETQ. The CDR3 DNA reads TGCGCCAGCAGCTTGGTATCCCTAGCCTCTGGAAACACCATATATTTT. Translation: CASSLVSLASGNTIYF.

The table lists this clone with a few counts. Other DNA sequences in this sample translate to the same CDR3. The chain links TRBV28 to TRBJ1-2; D gene ambiguous. The CDR3 covers 12 residues. V was cut by 2 bases and J by 7 bases, with 8 bases left in between. The V gene's germline CDR1 is MDHEN and CDR2 SYDVKM. CDR3 amino acids: CASSLSSGGYTF. In DNA form, the CDR3 reads TGTGCCAGCAGTTTAAGTAGCGGTGGCTACACCTTC.

This chain links TRBV6-6 with TRBJ1-1, with D perhaps matching TRBD1 (5 bases). This CDR3 has 13 amino acids. The V and J ends lost 7 bases and 5 bases respectively, with 14 bases between them. Per germline, CDR1 MNHNY and CDR2 SVGAGI (reference sequence). CDR3 sequence (DNA): TGTGCCAGCAATTTCAGGGAGGAGACTGAAGCTTTCTTT. Amino acids: CASNFREETEAFF.

The chain uses TRBV7-2 and TRBJ2-7; 7 bases are shared with TRBD2. V lost 2 bases to trimming and J lost 6 bases; unmatched junction nucleotides: 4. Germline CDR1 and CDR2: SGHTA and FQGNSA. CDR3 size: 13 residues. Here the CDR3 reads CASSLWGGVEQYF. For the CDR3, the DNA is TGTGCCAGCAGCTTATGGGGGGGGGTCGAGCAGTACTTC.

This chain uses TRBV9 with TRBJ2-5; D may be TRBD1 (6 bases). The V gene lost 4 bases and the J gene lost 4 bases, with 11 bases spanning the gap. This CDR3 region has 13 residues. The germline V gene encodes CDR1 SGDLS and CDR2 YYNGEE. CDR3 protein: CASSRPRGETQYF. DNA for the CDR3: TGTGCCAGCAGCAGACCCAGGGGAGAGACCCAGTACTTC.

The chain combines TRBV5-1 with TRBJ1-4; TRBD1 matches at 7 bases. The germline V gene encodes CDR1 SGHRS and CDR2 YFSETQ. This CDR3 comprises 14 residues. V lost 3 bases, J lost 3 bases, and 2 bases stayed unmatched. CDR3 region: CASSSGGANEKLFF. CDR3 bases: TGCGCCAGCAGCTCAGGGGGAGCTAATGAAAAACTGTTTTTT.

The J gene is TRBJ2-1, the V gene TRBV6-4; TRBD2 agrees at 15 bases. The germline CDR1 and CDR2 sequences are MRHNA and SNTAGT. V dropped 10 bases and J dropped 7; count of bases not matched to a gene: 5. The CDR3 covers 14 residues. The CDR3: CATRTSGRGNEQFF. In nucleotides, the CDR3 is TGTGCCACCCGGACTAGCGGGAGGGGTAATGAGCAGTTCTTC.

The chain recombines TRBV7-9 with TRBJ2-3; no reliable D call. The CDR3 length is 12 residues. From germline, CDR1 is SEHNR and CDR2 FQNEAQ (reference sequence). The germline V and J ends were trimmed by 7 bases and 0 bases, with 5 bases remaining between them. The DNA of the CDR3 is TGTGCCAGCAATCCTAGCACAGATACGCAGTATTTT. Translating it yields CASNPSTDTQYF. Variable domain in full (rest from reference TRBV7-9 and TRBJ2-3): DTGVSQNPRHKITKRGQNVTFRCDPISEHNRLYWYRQTLGQGPEFLTYFQNEAQLEKSRLLSDRFSAERPKGSFSTLEIQRTEQGDSAMYLCASNPSTDTQYFGPGTRLTVL.

This sequence joins TRBV10-1 and TRBJ2-7; 7 bases are a match to TRBD1. The CDR3 is 14 amino acids. Germline V gives CDR1 WNHNN, CDR2 SYGVQD (reference sequence). Trimming removed 4 bases from V and 5 bases from J; junction bases left unmatched: 8. The CDR3 protein is CASSALQGMDEQYF. CDR3 in DNA: TGCGCCAGCAGTGCCTTACAGGGGATGGACGAGCAGTACTTC.

There are a few counts of this clone. This rearrangement joins TRBV7-8 to TRBJ1-2, with TRBD1 as a possible D gene (5 bases). Germline V gene sequence: CDR1 SGHVS, CDR2 FQNEAQ. Trimming took off 5 bases at V and 2 bases at J, with 9 bases between the two ends. The CDR3 length is 13 residues. The CDR3 DNA reads as TGTGCCAGCAGCCCCGACAGAAACTATGGCTACACCTTC. Protein sequence: CASSPDRNYGYTF. Looking up the rest from reference TRBV7-8 and TRBJ1-2 gives the full variable domain: GAGVSQSPRYKVAKRGQDVALRCDPISGHVSLFWYQQALGQGPEFLTYFQNEAQLDKSGLPSDRFFAERPEGSVSTLKIQRTQQEDSAVYLCASSPDRNYGYTFGSGTRLTVV.

The chain links TRBV11-2 to TRBJ1-4; TRBD1 matches 7 bases. The CDR3 sequence is 15 residues long. The ends lost 2 bases at V and 9 bases at J; junction bases unmatched: 9. Germline lookup yields CDR1 SGHAT and CDR2 FQNNGV. The CDR3 sequence: CASSLFETGSQKLFF. The CDR3 coding sequence is TGTGCCAGCAGCTTATTCGAGACAGGGTCACAAAAACTGTTTTTT.

This sequence joins TRBV29-1 and TRBJ1-1, with a possible D match to TRBD1 (6 bases). This CDR3 is built from 14 residues. The germline V and J ends were trimmed by 7 bases and 0 bases, with 15 bases remaining between them. The V gene's germline CDR1 is SQVTM and CDR2 ANQGSEA. CDR3 amino acids: CSALSDSLNTEAFF. In nucleotides, the CDR3 is TGCAGCGCCCTTTCGGACAGCTTGAACACTGAAGCTTTCTTT.

A word on this clone: The sample has other DNA sequences that encode this CDR3 too. The chain couples TRBV7-9 to TRBJ1-1; D not resolved. Between the trimmed V and J ends, which lost 1 base and 2 bases, there was a span of 8 bases. There are 14 residues in the CDR3. CDR1 is SEHNR and CDR2 is FQNEAQ in the germline V gene (reference sequence). The CDR3 DNA reads TGTGCCAGCAGCTTAGGTACGGGAAACACTGAAGCTTTCTTT. It translates to CASSLGTGNTEAFF.

This chain links TRBV5-6 with TRBJ2-7, with 7 bases matching TRBD2. V shed 7 bases and J 5 bases; nucleotides not matched to a gene: 18. Per germline, CDR1 SGHDT and CDR2 YYEEEE. This CDR3 has 16 amino acids. DNA for the CDR3: TGTGCCAGCGGTGGGGGTGCGGGAGCGCCCTCTCACGAGCAGTACTTC. Its protein product is CASGGGAGAPSHEQYF. The entire variable domain, with the rest obtained from reference TRBV5-6 and TRBJ2-7, is as follows: DAGVTQSPTHLIKTRGQQVTLRCSPKSGHDTVSWYQQALGQGPQFIFQYYEEEERQRGNFPDRFSGHQFPNYSSELNVNALLLGDSALYLCASGGGAGAPSHEQYFGPGTRLTVT.